The 9 T cell receptor beta chains below come from one sample, sequenced in a study of identical twins. MiXCR, applied by TCRdb to the 5' RACE reads, yields one record per CDR3 protein. The sample includes 450,000 or so distinct CDR3 sequences, around 18% of them seen just once. The sequencing sample was made of naive T cells sorted from blood. The receptors were sampled from a middle-aged man in good health.

The table lists this clonotype with many counts. This chain joins TRBV6-2 or TRBV6-3 and TRBJ2-1; tentatively, D is TRBD1 (5 bases). The V gene's germline CDR1 is MNHEY and CDR2 SVGEGT. Trimming took 0 bases from V and 10 from J, leaving 10 bases between them. CDR3 length: 13 residues. Here the CDR3 DNA reads TGTGCCAGCAGTTACTCGACTTACAGGGAGCAGTTCTTC. Amino acid sequence: CASSYSTYREQFF.

The J gene is TRBJ2-2, the V gene TRBV27; D is perhaps TRBD1 (6 bases). Per germline, CDR1 MNHEY and CDR2 SMNVEV (reference sequence). The V and J ends lost 1 base and 4 bases respectively, with 22 bases between them. This CDR3 has 19 amino acids. In DNA form, the CDR3 reads TGTGCCAGCAGTTTATACGGGACATGGAGACCGGGAAGCACCGGGGAGCTGTTTTTT. Protein product: CASSLYGTWRPGSTGELFF.

In this sample, this clonotype turned up a few times. This chain joins TRBV4-3 and TRBJ2-2, with 7 bases that match TRBD1. The CDR3 has 16 amino acids. The germline V gene encodes CDR1 LGHNA and CDR2 YSLEER. Losses at the gene ends were 5 bases for V and 0 bases for J; bases not matched to a gene: 6. The CDR3 sequence: CASSEQGVANTGELFF. The CDR3 nucleotides read TGCGCCAGCAGCGAGCAGGGGGTCGCGAACACCGGGGAGCTGTTTTTT.

This clonotype was counted between two and nine times. The chain has TRBV6-2 or TRBV6-3 and TRBJ2-2; perhaps TRBD1 as D (6 bases). V lost 5 bases to trimming and J lost 0 bases, with 10 bases between them. The germline V gene has CDR1 MNHEY and CDR2 SVGEGT. CDR3 length equals 15 residues. CDR3 sequence (DNA): TGTGCCAGCAGTCGACAGGCATCGAACACCGGGGAGCTGTTTTTT. Translation gives CASSRQASNTGELFF.

V gene TRBV6-5 combines with J gene TRBJ2-1; no firm D call. The V gene's germline CDR1 is MNHEY and CDR2 SVGAGI. The V end was cut by 2 bases, the J end by 6 bases, with 17 bases between. The CDR3 is 16 residues long. DNA for the CDR3: TGTGCCAGCAGTTACGCTAGGAGAAGGAATTCCAATGAGCAGTTCTTC. It specifies CASSYARRRNSNEQFF.

The chain has TRBV27 and TRBJ2-7, with TRBD2 identical over 8 bases. Germline CDR1 MNHEY, CDR2 SMNVEV (reference sequence). Trimming at V came to 1 base and at J to 7 bases, leaving 9 bases not matched to a gene. The CDR3 has 15 amino acids. CDR3 sequence: CASSLLDGRAEEQYF. In DNA, the CDR3 is TGTGCCAGCAGTTTATTGGACGGGAGGGCTGAAGAGCAGTACTTC.

This clonotype was recorded at least ten times. The gene calls are TRBV6-1 and TRBJ1-5; D might be TRBD1 (6 bases). Germline loops: CDR1 MNHNS, CDR2 SASEGT. V lost 6 bases and J lost 7, with 16 bases in between. This CDR3 has 14 amino acids. CDR3 amino acids: CASSRGQPAQPQHF. The CDR3 nucleotides are TGTGCCAGCAGCCGAGGACAGCCGGCCCAGCCCCAGCATTTT.

The genes are TRBV7-8 and TRBJ2-7, with 10 nucleotides matching TRBD2. Trimming removed 0 bases from V and 5 bases from J; junction bases left unmatched: 13. The CDR3 loop spans 18 amino acids. The germline gives CDR1 SGHVS, CDR2 FQNEAQ. The CDR3 DNA follows: TGTGCCAGCAGCTTAGCGGGTATACTAGCGGGATCGGTCCACGAGCAGTACTTC. It yields the protein CASSLAGILAGSVHEQYF.

This clonotype has ten or more counts. A read error may account for a junction end that differs from germline. The chain joins TRBV6-2 or TRBV6-3 to TRBJ2-7; D call uncertain. From germline, CDR1 is MNHEY and CDR2 SVGEGT. The CDR3 runs to 11 residues. The CDR3 loop is CASSNSYEQYF. The DNA of the CDR3 is TGCGCCAGCAGCAACTCCTACGAGCAGTACTTC.